These 8 T cell receptor beta chains were all obtained from the same sample, sequenced in a study of blood T cell repertoires in COVID-19. Clones were read by immunoSEQ multiplex PCR, and TCRdb kept only the in-frame ones, dropping some. The repertoire holds 140,000 or so clones, about nine tenths seen once, with 2.5% to 3% in the top ten. The sequenced material came from peripheral blood. The receptor source for this set is a human donor with COVID-19, enrolled during active disease. The donor label of this sample is uncertain.

The V and J genes are TRBV19 and TRBJ2-1; 12 bases match TRBD2. The CDR3 runs to 17 residues. With V trimmed by 5 bases and J by 5 bases, 10 bases remained unmatched. CDR1 and CDR2 from the germline V gene are LNHDA and SQIVND (reference sequence). This CDR3 reads CASSPLAGGPWDNEQFF. CDR3 nucleotides: TGTGCCAGTAGTCCCCTAGCGGGGGGGCCCTGGGACAATGAGCAGTTCTTC.

This chain joins TRBV7-3 and TRBJ2-1, with a possible D match to TRBD1 (5 bases). V lost 5 bases and J 0 bases, leaving 11 bases between the germline ends. This CDR3 spans 15 amino acids. The germline CDR1 and CDR2 sequences are SGHTA and FQGTGA. The CDR3 is CASSVQGNSYNEQFF. The CDR3 region has the DNA TGTGCCAGCAGCGTGCAGGGTAACTCCTACAATGAGCAGTTCTTC.

The rearrangement uses TRBV19 and TRBJ1-2, with 7 bases aligning to TRBD1. The CDR3 is 15 amino acids. V trimming: 6 bases; J trimming: 8 bases; junction bases outside the gene matches: 15. Germline V lookup: CDR1 LNHDA, CDR2 SQIVND (reference sequence). CDR3 loop: CASRREGGGLEGYTF. The CDR3 DNA reads as TGTGCCAGTAGGCGCGAAGGGGGCGGTCTGGAAGGCTACACCTTC.

The genes are TRBV27 and TRBJ2-1, with D possibly TRBD2 on 6 matching bases. The CDR3 runs 16 residues. Trimming left V 4 bases short and J 0 bases short, with 13 bases between. Germline V gene lookup returns CDR1 MNHEY and CDR2 SMNVEV (reference sequence). The CDR3: CASSSSGSSSYNEQFF. CDR3 DNA: TGTGCCAGCAGTTCGAGCGGGTCAAGCTCCTACAATGAGCAGTTCTTC.

This clone was observed a single time. The V call is TRBV6-4, the J call TRBJ1-1; D is ambiguous. Trimming stripped 5 bases from V and 1 base from J, with 8 bases between. The CDR3 extends over 13 amino acids. Germline V lookup: CDR1 MRHNA, CDR2 SNTAGT. The CDR3 coding sequence is TGTGCCAGCAGTCACCGGGAGAACACTGAAGCTTTCTTT. Translating it yields CASSHRENTEAFF.

The chain combines TRBV6-6 with TRBJ2-6; 10 positions match TRBD1. V was clipped by 5 bases and J by 0 bases; unmatched bases: 7. Germline CDR1 is MNHNY and CDR2 is SVGAGI (reference sequence). The CDR3 consists of 18 residues. As DNA, the CDR3 is TGTGCCAGCAGTCCCCGACAGGGGGCGATCTCTGGGGCCAACGTCCTGACTTTC. Amino acid sequence: CASSPRQGAISGANVLTF.

The chain carries TRBV10-3 and TRBJ1-4, with no clear D. Germline assignment: CDR1 ENHRY and CDR2 SYGVKD. Trimming cost V 3 bases and J 4 bases, with 6 bases left between them. This CDR3 has 13 residues. The CDR3 coding sequence is TGTGCCATCAGTGACGGGAATAATGAAAAACTGTTTTTT. Translating it yields CAISDGNNEKLFF.

This clone showed up just once. This chain joins TRBV19 and TRBJ2-7, with D perhaps matching TRBD1 (5 bases). This CDR3 comprises 13 residues. The germline V and J ends were trimmed by 5 bases and 3 bases, with 11 bases remaining between them. Germline loops: CDR1 LNHDA, CDR2 SQIVND (reference sequence). The CDR3 here is CASSARQYYEQYF. The CDR3 DNA sequence: TGTGCCAGTAGTGCCCGACAGTACTACGAGCAGTACTTC.